Each of the 12 T cell receptor beta chains below was sequenced from the same sample in a study of Ad26.COV2.S vaccination and SARS-CoV-2 variants. The treatment here: roughly 19 received Ad26.COV2.S at low or high dose, single or two shots; about 5 received placebo; per-sample allocation not given. The study sampled participants on day 63 after the first vaccine or placebo injection. Profiling relied on immunoSEQ multiplex PCR, and the TCRdb table lists in-frame clones only, not all of them. The table lists about 680,000 clones, about 89% of them singletons, with over 1.3% in the top ten. The sample here was peripheral blood, taken in a trial of Ad26.COV2.S vaccine versus placebo. Every receptor here comes from a person between 18 and 60 years old who received the Ad26.COV2.S COVID-19 vaccine or a placebo.

Of note for this clone: This CDR3 is also generated by other DNA sequences in the sample. V and J are TRBV30 and TRBJ2-7; no clear D. V was pared by 2 bases and J by 2 bases, with 4 bases between. CDR3 length equals 11 residues. CDR1 is GTSNPN and CDR2 is SVGIG in the germline V gene (reference sequence). The CDR3 is CAWSLAYEQYF. The CDR3 DNA sequence: TGTGCCTGGAGTCTGGCCTACGAGCAGTACTTC.

The chain combines TRBV18 with TRBJ1-6, with D hard to call. Trimming stripped 4 bases from V and 3 bases from J, with 1 base between. CDR3 length: 12 residues. Germline V gives CDR1 KGHSH, CDR2 LQKENI. The chain's CDR3 is CASSRYNSPLHF. The CDR3, as DNA: TGTGCCAGCTCACGCTATAATTCACCCCTCCACTTT.

V and J are TRBV2 and TRBJ2-1, with TRBD2 as a possible D gene (6 bases). V was shortened by 5 bases and J by 2 bases, with 7 bases between the two germline ends. The germline gives CDR1 SNHLY, CDR2 FYNNEI. The CDR3 covers 13 residues. As DNA, the CDR3 is TGTGCCAGCAGTAGCGGGCCCTACAATGAGCAGTTCTTC. Protein sequence: CASSSGPYNEQFF.

V and J are TRBV2 and TRBJ2-3; D is possibly TRBD1 (5 bases). The CDR3 sequence is 11 residues long. The V end lost 10 bases, the J end lost 6 bases, and 11 bases lay between the germline ends. CDR1 is SNHLY and CDR2 is FYNNEI in the germline V gene. This chain's CDR3 is CAKGLGDTQYF. The CDR3 nucleotides read TGTGCCAAGGGGCTGGGGGATACGCAGTATTTT.

The V and J genes are TRBV7-3 and TRBJ2-3; TRBD2 aligns across 13 bases. Germline CDR1 is SGHTA and CDR2 is FQGTGA. The V segment lost 5 bases and the J segment 0 bases; nucleotides outside the gene matches: 11. This CDR3 spans 19 amino acids. The CDR3 nucleotides read TGTGCCAGCAGCCGCCGAGGACTAGCGGGGGCCACTAGCACAGATACGCAGTATTTT. It codes for CASSRRGLAGATSTDTQYF.

The gene calls are TRBV5-4 and TRBJ2-3; TRBD2 matches 11 bases. Trimming cost V 4 bases and J 0 bases; bases outside gene matches: 4. CDR1 is SGHNT and CDR2 is YYREEE in the germline V gene (reference sequence). This CDR3 comprises 16 residues. The CDR3 DNA reads as TGTGCCAGCAGCCTCAGACTAGCGGGAAGCACAGATACGCAGTATTTT. As protein: CASSLRLAGSTDTQYF.

This clone was counted between two and nine times. The chain has TRBV5-1 and TRBJ2-1; D gene unclear. The germline gives CDR1 SGHRS, CDR2 YFSETQ. V lost 0 bases and J lost 3, with 7 bases in between. CDR3 length equals 14 residues. The CDR3 sequence: CASSLAEIYNEQFF. CDR3 in DNA: TGCGCCAGCAGCTTGGCGGAGATCTACAATGAGCAGTTCTTC.

The chain employs TRBV29-1 and TRBJ2-3; TRBD2 is a possible D gene (6 bases). Trimming removed 0 bases at V and 7 bases at J, with 14 bases between. The germline CDR1 and CDR2 sequences are SQVTM and ANQGSEA. There are 14 residues in the CDR3. The DNA for the CDR3 is TGCAGCGTTGAAGATTGGGGGAGGACTCATACGCAGTATTTT. Protein: CSVEDWGRTHTQYF.

V usage is TRBV24-1 and J usage is TRBJ1-1; the match to TRBD1 covers 7 bases. V dropped 3 bases and J dropped 3; count of bases not matched to a gene: 9. This CDR3 spans 16 amino acids. Germline CDR1 KGHDR, CDR2 SFDVKD. The CDR3 region has the DNA TGTGCCACCAGTGATGGAAGGGGGCGCTTGGACACTGAAGCTTTCTTT. It is translated as CATSDGRGRLDTEAFF.

V gene TRBV3-1 (or the pseudogene TRBV3-2) combines with J gene TRBJ1-1; D ambiguous. The ends were cut back, 1 base at V and 0 bases at J, with 6 bases in the middle. This CDR3 region has 14 residues. The germline gives CDR1 LGHDT, CDR2 YNNKEL (reference sequence). Written as DNA, the CDR3 is TGTGCCAGCAGCCAAGGGCACCTGAACACTGAAGCTTTCTTT. Protein: CASSQGHLNTEAFF.

The CDR3 loop is CASRRDSVSGGYTF. CDR3 DNA: TGTGCCAGCCGCCGGGACAGTGTTTCTGGAGGCTACACCTTC. The chain is built from TRBV6-5 and TRBJ1-2; 7 bases are shared with TRBD1. J was trimmed by 8 bases and V by 8 bases; bases with no gene match: 14. CDR3 size: 14 residues. The V gene's germline CDR1 is MNHEY and CDR2 SVGAGI.

This clone was seen just once. This sequence joins TRBV24-1 and TRBJ2-2; 8 nucleotides agree with TRBD1. In germline, CDR1 is KGHDR, CDR2 SFDVKD. The CDR3 sequence is 15 residues long. V lost 2 bases and J lost 8; bases outside the gene matches: 6. CDR3 protein: CATSDSRTGLGELFF. The CDR3 coding sequence is TGTGCCACCAGTGATTCCCGGACAGGGCTAGGGGAGCTGTTTTTT.